The 24 T cell receptor beta chains below all came from one sample that was sequenced in a study of T-cell memory formation after mild COVID-19. Via MiXCR, TCRdb re-called the 5' RACE reads, giving one row per CDR3 protein. The sample includes 350,000 to 550,000 distinct CDR3 sequences, approximately 19% seen only once; the top ten take under 25%. Sequenced: PBMCs or a T cell subset sorted from them (not recorded which). All receptors come from a man younger than 35 who had mild COVID-19 (a few samples of this study predate the infection). Cell type and time point are not known.

In this sample, this clonotype turned up many times. The chain uses TRBV5-1 and TRBJ2-7, with no clear D. Trimming pared 2 bases from V and 0 bases from J, leaving 9 bases between. This CDR3 comprises 14 residues. Germline CDR1 SGHRS, CDR2 YFSETQ. This chain's CDR3 is CASSFDKTSYEQYF. CDR3 nucleotide sequence: TGCGCCAGCAGCTTCGACAAAACCTCCTACGAGCAGTACTTC.

This rearrangement joins TRBV6-6 to TRBJ2-3, with D possibly TRBD2 on 5 matching bases. Trimming removed 6 bases at V and 4 bases at J, with 11 bases between. Germline values: CDR1 MNHNY, CDR2 SVGAGI (reference sequence). There are 13 residues in the CDR3. The CDR3 DNA is TGTGCCAGCAGGGACTCCAACGCAGATACGCAGTATTTT. This codes for CASRDSNADTQYF.

This clonotype was recorded many times. This chain joins TRBV28 and TRBJ2-7, with D tentatively TRBD2 (5 bases). CDR3 length: 13 residues. V dropped 3 bases and J dropped 6 bases, with 12 bases sitting between them. Germline V CDR1 and CDR2: MDHEN, SYDVKM. The CDR3 nucleotides read TGTGCCAGCAGTTTGGTCGGCAGCGGCGAGCAGTACGTC. Translation gives CASSLVGSGEQYV.

The rearrangement uses TRBV6-2 or TRBV6-3 and TRBJ2-1; possibly TRBD1 for D (5 bases). Germline V gene lookup returns CDR1 MNHEY and CDR2 SVGEGT. The CDR3 contains 14 residues. V was clipped by 2 bases and J by 5 bases, with 10 bases between them. The CDR3 sequence: CASSYPTANNEQFF. The CDR3 region has the DNA TGTGCCAGCAGTTACCCGACAGCTAACAATGAGCAGTTCTTC.

This clonotype was picked up a small number of times. The rearrangement uses TRBV6-1 and TRBJ2-3; D unresolved. The CDR3 is 14 amino acids. Germline V gene data show CDR1 as MNHNS and CDR2 as SASEGT. Trimming removed 7 bases from V and 0 bases from J, with 11 bases in between. The CDR3 DNA sequence: TGTGCCAGCAAGAACCCGTCAAGCACAGATACGCAGTATTTT. It codes for CASKNPSSTDTQYF.

The rearrangement uses TRBV28 and TRBJ1-2; 8 bases are a match to TRBD1. In germline, CDR1 is MDHEN, CDR2 SYDVKM. The CDR3 contains 17 residues. With 4 bases clipped from V and 2 bases from J, the junction kept 12 bases outside the gene matches. The CDR3 region is CASSSPSSGTGNYGYTF. DNA for the CDR3: TGTGCCAGCAGTTCCCCGTCGAGCGGGACAGGCAACTATGGCTACACCTTC.

The chain combines TRBV6-1 with TRBJ1-1; D gene uncertain. V was pared by 7 bases and J by 0 bases, with 9 bases between. CDR1 and CDR2 from the germline V gene are MNHNS and SASEGT. The CDR3 length is 13 residues. The CDR3 protein is CASKLGLNTEAFF. The CDR3 nucleotides read TGTGCCAGCAAATTGGGATTGAACACTGAAGCTTTCTTT.

This clonotype was picked up a small number of times. The V and J genes are TRBV20-1 and TRBJ2-7; D tentatively fits TRBD1 or TRBD2 (6 bases each). The CDR3 runs to 14 residues. Germline lookup yields CDR1 DFQATT and CDR2 SNEGSKA (reference sequence). V was pared by 5 bases and J by 5 bases, with 19 bases between. The CDR3 DNA is TGCAGTGCTTGGAAGCACAGGGAGGCGGACGAGCAGTACGTC. Encoded protein: CSAWKHREADEQYV.

This clonotype was recorded at least ten times. J is TRBJ1-5 and V is TRBV4-2, with D unclear. Germline assignment: CDR1 LGHNA and CDR2 YNFKEQ. CDR3 length: 15 amino acids. Between the trimmed V and J ends, which lost 1 base and 3 bases, there was a span of 10 bases. CDR3 amino acids: CASSQAGRFNQPQHF. In nucleotides, the CDR3 is TGTGCCAGCAGCCAAGCTGGCAGATTCAATCAGCCCCAGCATTTT.

In this sample, this clonotype turned up a few times. The V call is TRBV5-1, the J call TRBJ2-5; 8 nucleotides match TRBD2. V dropped 0 bases and J dropped 4; count of bases not matched to a gene: 8. This CDR3 comprises 16 residues. CDR1 is SGHRS and CDR2 is YFSETQ in the germline V gene. This CDR3 reads CASSLGTSKGGETQYF. In DNA form, the CDR3 reads TGCGCCAGCAGCTTGGGGACTAGCAAAGGCGGAGAGACCCAGTACTTC. The full variable domain, completed using reference TRBV5-1 and TRBJ2-5, is KAGVTQTPRYLIKTRGQQVTLSCSPISGHRSVSWYQQTPGQGLQFLFEYFSETQRNKGNFPGRFSGRQFSNSRSEMNVSTLELGDSALYLCASSLGTSKGGETQYFGPGTRLLVL.

J is TRBJ1-6 and V is TRBV7-2, with 9 bases lining up with TRBD1. Germline V gene data show CDR1 as SGHTA and CDR2 as FQGNSA. V lost 5 bases and J lost 8; bases outside the gene matches: 7. This CDR3 region has 15 residues. The CDR3 sequence: CASSIGDRVYSPLHF. The CDR3, as DNA: TGTGCCAGCAGCATTGGGGACAGGGTCTATTCACCCCTCCACTTT.

This clonotype showed up many times. This chain links TRBV7-2 with TRBJ2-2; D is perhaps TRBD1 (5 bases). Trimming pared 5 bases from V and 7 bases from J, leaving 17 bases between. CDR3 length: 15 residues. Germline assignment: CDR1 SGHTA and CDR2 FQGNSA. CDR3 sequence: CASSIWALRGGELFF. The DNA of the CDR3 is TGTGCCAGCAGCATCTGGGCGCTAAGGGGCGGGGAGCTGTTTTTT.

This clonotype came up a few times. The chain recombines TRBV20-1 with TRBJ2-5; D unclear. The CDR3 loop spans 10 amino acids. V was shortened by 3 bases and J by 5 bases, with 4 bases between the two germline ends. CDR1 DFQATT and CDR2 SNEGSKA come from the germline V gene (reference sequence). CDR3 loop: CSASFETQYF. The CDR3 bases are TGCAGTGCTAGCTTTGAGACCCAGTACTTC.

This clonotype was seen only a few times. The V and J genes are TRBV2 and TRBJ2-4, with no clear D. The CDR3 contains 14 residues. Trimming left V 10 bases short and J 0 bases short, with 13 bases between. Germline loops: CDR1 SNHLY, CDR2 FYNNEI. In DNA form, the CDR3 reads TGTGCCATAATCCCAACCGAAGCCAAAAACATTCAGTACTTC. As protein: CAIIPTEAKNIQYF.

The rearrangement uses TRBV19 and TRBJ1-5, with D possibly TRBD1 on 6 matching bases. CDR3 length equals 14 residues. Per the germline V gene, CDR1 is LNHDA and CDR2 is SQIVND (reference sequence). The germline V and J ends were trimmed by 6 bases and 4 bases, with 13 bases remaining between them. CDR3 region: CASSHTGWNQPQHF. The CDR3 DNA reads as TGTGCCAGTAGCCACACAGGGTGGAATCAGCCCCAGCATTTT.

This chain joins TRBV6-2 or TRBV6-3 and TRBJ1-1, with TRBD1 identical over 7 bases. Trimming cost V 5 bases and J 1 base; bases outside gene matches: 4. This CDR3 region has 14 residues. Per germline, CDR1 MNHEY and CDR2 SVGEGT. CDR3 bases: TGTGCCAGCAGTAGGGACAGCCCGAACACTGAAGCTTTCTTT. This codes for CASSRDSPNTEAFF.

This clonotype has only one observation. The V call is TRBV4-2, the J call TRBJ2-7, with 7 bases lining up with TRBD1. This CDR3 region has 16 residues. V was pared by 0 bases and J by 3 bases, with 8 bases of the junction left unmatched. Germline V gene data show CDR1 as LGHNA and CDR2 as YNFKEQ. This CDR3 is CASSQDRVTGCYEQYF. In DNA form, the CDR3 reads TGTGCCAGCAGCCAAGATAGGGTGACAGGGTGCTACGAGCAGTACTTC.

This clonotype was seen at least ten times. The chain carries TRBV12-3 or TRBV12-4 and TRBJ2-1; possible D gene TRBD1, 6 bases. The V end was cut by 9 bases, the J end by 9 bases, with 24 bases between. The CDR3 extends over 15 amino acids. In DNA, the CDR3 is TGTGCCAGTACCCCCGTAGGGGGTTCCCACCGTGAGCAGTTCTTC. It yields the protein CASTPVGGSHREQFF.

This clonotype showed up just a few times. The chain couples TRBV7-9 to TRBJ1-4; D is perhaps TRBD1 (6 bases). CDR3 size: 15 residues. V was clipped by 2 bases and J by 8 bases, with 15 bases between them. Germline CDR1 SEHNR, CDR2 FQNEAQ (reference sequence). DNA for the CDR3: TGTGCCAGCAGCTTACCAGGGGCGGTTAAAGAAAAACTGTTTTTT. This encodes CASSLPGAVKEKLFF.

V is TRBV24-1 and J is TRBJ2-3; D possibly corresponds to TRBD2 (6 bases). The CDR3 runs 14 residues. From germline, CDR1 is KGHDR and CDR2 SFDVKD. Between the trimmed V and J ends, which lost 5 bases and 1 base, there was a span of 9 bases. The DNA of the CDR3 is TGTGCCACCAGTGGCGGGGAGGGCACAGATACGCAGTATTTT. This sequence encodes CATSGGEGTDTQYF.

There are a few counts of this clonotype. This chain links TRBV7-9 with TRBJ1-2; TRBD1 aligns across 7 bases. The germline gives CDR1 SEHNR, CDR2 FQNEAQ (reference sequence). Trimming at V came to 5 bases and at J to 7 bases, leaving 7 bases not matched to a gene. The CDR3 loop spans 13 amino acids. CDR3 protein: CASSTRGFRGYTF. CDR3 DNA sequence: TGTGCCAGCAGCACCAGGGGGTTTCGTGGCTACACCTTC.

This clonotype was counted a single time. The V gene is TRBV2, the J gene TRBJ1-5; D uncertain. Deletions cut 6 bases from V and 0 bases from J, with 9 bases between. The CDR3 has 14 amino acids. The germline CDR1 and CDR2 sequences are SNHLY and FYNNEI. Written as DNA, the CDR3 is TGTGCCAGCAGCCCCTCGTATAGCAATCAGCCCCAGCATTTT. Translation gives CASSPSYSNQPQHF.

This clonotype was picked up a small number of times. The V call is TRBV7-9, the J call TRBJ1-2; D call uncertain. The CDR3 is 12 residues long. V lost 1 base and J lost 8, with 8 bases in between. Germline values: CDR1 SEHNR, CDR2 FQNEAQ (reference sequence). The CDR3 region has the DNA TGTGCCAGCAGCTTAGAACGGAGCGGCTACACCTTC. Translated, it gives CASSLERSGYTF.

This chain joins TRBV6-6 and TRBJ1-6, with no clear D. V lost 7 bases, J lost 10 bases, and 11 bases lay in between. Germline values: CDR1 MNHNY, CDR2 SVGAGI (reference sequence). The CDR3 runs to 12 residues. CDR3 sequence (DNA): TGTGCCAGCAATGACCTCGTGTCACCCCTCCACTTT. Its protein product is CASNDLVSPLHF.